This T cell receptor (beta chain) was identified during a study of blood T cell repertoires in COVID-19. Study-level background: The samples span acute and convalescent COVID-19 from the United States, Italy and Spain. PBMCs, B-cell-depleted T cells, or T cells provided the cDNA or gDNA that made up the material.

The CDR3 has 16 amino acids. Germline-derived CDR1 and CDR2 are SGHRS and YFSETQ. V was pared by 0 bases and J by 7 bases, with 5 bases of the junction left unmatched. In the original processing: By means of reference gene primer amplification, nucleated cell counts were estimated. Data came from immunoSEQ multiplex PCR; TCRdb stores just in-frame clones and leaves some out. D and trimming were read from the DNA, whereas the V and J calls and clone size are those reported in that table. The top ten clones hold around 2.3% of a sample with roughly 120,000 clones, around 80% of them seen once. Sequences were obtained from peripheral blood. The clonotype originates from a man aged 45-60 years with acute or convalescent COVID-19. The rearrangement links TRBV5-1 to TRBJ2-1; 12 positions match TRBD2. The CDR3 sequence: CASSLATSGSGNEQFF. DNA for the CDR3: TGCGCCAGCAGCTTGGCGACTAGCGGGAGCGGGAATGAGCAGTTCTTC. Filled out from reference TRBV5-1 and TRBJ2-1, the complete variable domain reads KAGVTQTPRYLIKTRGQQVTLSCSPISGHRSVSWYQQTPGQGLQFLFEYFSETQRNKGNFPGRFSGRQFSNSRSEMNVSTLELGDSALYLCASSLATSGSGNEQFFGPGTRLTVL.